This T cell receptor (beta chain) is from a study of cytomegalovirus exposure and HLA in healthy donors. The study, taken as a whole, reports: The authors excluded some V segments, including TRBV6-2 and TRBV6-3, as indistinguishable. Later analysis associated a missense DCLRE1C variant with TCR beta V- and J-gene trimming.

The PCR ran on 60 Vbeta and 13 Jbeta primers. The assay was immunoSEQ multiplex PCR, and TCRdb's table has in-frame clones only and misses some. The sample consists of tens of thousands of clones, 75% of them appearing once. V shed 0 bases and J 0 bases; nucleotides not matched to a gene: 13. This CDR3 region has 19 residues. CDR1 is SGHDT and CDR2 is YYEEEE in the germline V gene. A remark on this clone: Its target is not known.

This receptor was identified in a man aged 35 to 55 in good health and CMV-seronegative. The sequencing input was PBMCs. The chain is built from TRBV5-6 and TRBJ2-3; 7 bases are shared with TRBD2. CDR3 in amino acids: CASSLDWLADQYSTDTQYF. The CDR3 region has the DNA TGTGCCAGCAGCTTGGATTGGCTAGCGGACCAATATAGCACAGATACGCAGTATTTT.